Sequencing of this T cell receptor (beta chain) was carried out in a study of cytomegalovirus exposure and HLA in healthy donors. The primer mix had 60 Vbeta and 13 Jbeta primers. The table came from immunoSEQ multiplex PCR; TCRdb's copy has only in-frame clones and leaves some out. The sample yields more than 90,000 clones, about four fifths seen once. Germline V gene lookup returns CDR1 SGHRS and CDR2 YFSETQ. Trimming took 7 bases from V and 3 from J, leaving 11 bases between them. The CDR3 has 12 amino acids. This TCR came from a woman aged 40 to 49 in good health and CMV-seropositive. Sequencing used PBMCs. The chain employs TRBV5-1 and TRBJ2-7; D possibly corresponds to TRBD2 (5 bases). This CDR3 reads CASSLEDYEQYF. Written as DNA, the CDR3 is TGCGCCAGCTCCCTGGAGGACTACGAGCAGTACTTC.